The clone carrying this TCR beta chain was counted between two and nine times. Antigen: not known. This specimen comes from a study of somatic mutations in cytotoxic T cells in rheumatoid arthritis. Study in general: Flow-sorting brought some V beta antibody-stained T-cell populations to nearly 100% purity, V beta1+ cells sequenced for TCRB among them. Regarding the study as a whole: Among patients with rheumatoid arthritis, but not healthy controls, CD8+ clonality increased with age. Antigens bound by the expanded CD8+ clones were not identified.

The method was immunoSEQ multiplex PCR; TCRdb's version includes in-frame clones alone and lacks a portion of them. The table shows 8,500 to 13,000 clones, with roughly 70% occurring only once. CDR1 and CDR2 from the germline V gene are MRHNA and SNTAGT. The CDR3 is 17 residues long. Trimming cost V 0 bases and J 3 bases, with 12 bases left between them. The gene calls are TRBV6-4 and TRBJ1-6; unclear D gene. The receptor was derived from an adult with rheumatoid arthritis. The sequencing input was CD8+ T cells sorted from blood. CDR3 sequence: CASSDSKGFIYNSPLHF. The CDR3 nucleotides are TGTGCCAGCAGTGACTCGAAAGGGTTTATCTATAATTCACCCCTCCACTTT.